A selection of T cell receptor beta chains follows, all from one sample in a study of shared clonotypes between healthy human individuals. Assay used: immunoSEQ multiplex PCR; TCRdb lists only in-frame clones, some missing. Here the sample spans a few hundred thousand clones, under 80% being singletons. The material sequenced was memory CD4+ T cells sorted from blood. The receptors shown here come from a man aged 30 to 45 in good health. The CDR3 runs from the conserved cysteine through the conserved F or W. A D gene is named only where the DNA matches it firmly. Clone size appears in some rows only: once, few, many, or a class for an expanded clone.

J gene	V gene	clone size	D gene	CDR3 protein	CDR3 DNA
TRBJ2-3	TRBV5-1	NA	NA	CASSLGRIRGADTQYF	TGCGCCAGCAGCTTGGGGCGGATCAGGGGTGCAGATACGCAGTATTTT
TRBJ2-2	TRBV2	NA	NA	CASSDKGRSTGELFF	TGTGCCAGCAGTGATAAGGGACGAAGCACCGGGGAGCTGTTTTTT
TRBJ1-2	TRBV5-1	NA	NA	CASSLAETEVYGYTF	TGCGCCAGCAGCTTGGCGGAGACAGAAGTCTATGGCTACACCTTC
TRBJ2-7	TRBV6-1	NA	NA	CASSVGGEKSEQYF	TGTGCCAGCAGTGTAGGCGGCGAGAAGAGCGAGCAGTACTTC
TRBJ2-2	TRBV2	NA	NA	CASRTQGAGELFF	TGTGCCAGCAGGACACAGGGCGCCGGGGAGCTGTTTTTT
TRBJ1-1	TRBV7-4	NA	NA	CASSRLLGTDTEAFF	TGTGCCAGCAGCCGACTATTAGGGACGGACACTGAAGCTTTCTTT
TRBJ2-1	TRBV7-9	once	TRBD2	CASSPRLAGGNEQFF	TGTGCCAGCAGCCCTAGACTAGCGGGAGGAAATGAGCAGTTCTTC
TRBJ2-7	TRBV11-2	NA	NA	CASSLGGLARISYEQYF	TGTGCCAGCAGCTTAGGGGGGCTAGCGAGGATTTCCTACGAGCAGTACTTC
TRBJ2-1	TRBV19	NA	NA	CASSARYDSYNEQFF	TGTGCCAGTAGTGCACGATATGACTCCTACAATGAGCAGTTCTTC
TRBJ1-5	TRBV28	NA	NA	CASRNIDNQPQHF	TGTGCCAGCCGTAACATAGACAATCAGCCCCAGCATTTT